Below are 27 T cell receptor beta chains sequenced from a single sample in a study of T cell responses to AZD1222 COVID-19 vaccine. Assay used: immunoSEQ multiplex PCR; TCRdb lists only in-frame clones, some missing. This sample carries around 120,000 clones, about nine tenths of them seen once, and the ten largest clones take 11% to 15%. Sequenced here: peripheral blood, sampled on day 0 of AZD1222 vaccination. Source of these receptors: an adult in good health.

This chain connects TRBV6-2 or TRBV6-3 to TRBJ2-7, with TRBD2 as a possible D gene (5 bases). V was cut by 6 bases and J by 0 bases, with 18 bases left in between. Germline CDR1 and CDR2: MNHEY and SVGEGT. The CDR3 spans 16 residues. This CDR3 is CASSNKDFSSSYEQYF. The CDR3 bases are TGTGCCAGCAGCAATAAGGACTTCTCCAGCTCCTACGAGCAGTACTTC.

In DNA, the CDR3 is TGTGCCAGCAGCACTTGGGACTCTGGAAACACCATATATTTT. It translates to CASSTWDSGNTIYF. The chain combines TRBV7-9 with TRBJ1-3; unclear D gene. Germline CDR1 is SEHNR and CDR2 is FQNEAQ (reference sequence). The V end was cut by 5 bases, the J end by 0 bases, with 8 bases between. This CDR3 is built from 14 residues.

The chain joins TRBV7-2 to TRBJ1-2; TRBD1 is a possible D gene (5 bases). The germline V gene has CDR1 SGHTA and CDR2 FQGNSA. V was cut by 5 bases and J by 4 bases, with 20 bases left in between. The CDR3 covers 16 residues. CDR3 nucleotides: TGTGCCAGCAGCCCCGCGGAAGGGGATTATTTCTATGGCTACACCTTC. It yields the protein CASSPAEGDYFYGYTF.

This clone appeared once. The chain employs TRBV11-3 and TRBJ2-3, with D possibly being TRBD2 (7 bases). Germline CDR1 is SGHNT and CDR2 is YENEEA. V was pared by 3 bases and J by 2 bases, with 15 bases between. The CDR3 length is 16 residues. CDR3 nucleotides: TGTGCCAGCAGCTTCTCGGGGGGCGGACTCACAGATACGCAGTATTTT. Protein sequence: CASSFSGGGLTDTQYF.

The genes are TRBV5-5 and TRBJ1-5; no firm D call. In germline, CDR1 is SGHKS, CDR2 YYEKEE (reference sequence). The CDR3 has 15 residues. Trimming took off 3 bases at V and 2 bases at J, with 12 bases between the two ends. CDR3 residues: CASSYRTDGNQPQHF. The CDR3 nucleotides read TGTGCCAGCAGCTACCGGACGGATGGCAATCAGCCCCAGCATTTT.

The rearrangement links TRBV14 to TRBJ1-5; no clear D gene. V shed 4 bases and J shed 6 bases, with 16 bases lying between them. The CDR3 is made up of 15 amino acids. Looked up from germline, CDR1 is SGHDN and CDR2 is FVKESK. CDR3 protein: CASSLAAVHGQPQHF. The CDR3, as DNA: TGTGCCAGCAGCCTCGCAGCTGTTCATGGTCAGCCCCAGCATTTT.

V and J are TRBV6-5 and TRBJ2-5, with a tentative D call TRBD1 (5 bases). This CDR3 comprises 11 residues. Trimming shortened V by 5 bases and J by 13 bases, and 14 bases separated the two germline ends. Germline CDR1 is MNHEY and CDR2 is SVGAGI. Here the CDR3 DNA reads TGTGCCAGCAGTACCGACAGAGTGGCGTACTTC. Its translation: CASSTDRVAYF.

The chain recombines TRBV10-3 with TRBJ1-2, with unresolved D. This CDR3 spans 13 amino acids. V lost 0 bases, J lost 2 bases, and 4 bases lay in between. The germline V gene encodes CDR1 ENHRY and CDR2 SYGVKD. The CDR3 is CAISESENYGYTF. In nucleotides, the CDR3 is TGTGCCATCAGTGAGTCGGAGAACTATGGCTACACCTTC.

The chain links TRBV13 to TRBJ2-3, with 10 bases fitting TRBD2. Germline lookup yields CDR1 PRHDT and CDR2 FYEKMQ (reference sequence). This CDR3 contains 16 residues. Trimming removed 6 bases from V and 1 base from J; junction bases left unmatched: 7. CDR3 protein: CASSPTSGDGTDTQYF. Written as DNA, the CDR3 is TGTGCCAGCAGTCCAACTAGCGGGGATGGCACAGATACGCAGTATTTT.

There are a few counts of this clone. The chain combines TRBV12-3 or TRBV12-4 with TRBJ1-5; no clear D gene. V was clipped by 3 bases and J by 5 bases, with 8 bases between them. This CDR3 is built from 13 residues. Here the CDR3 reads CASSLMRDQPQHF. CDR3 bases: TGTGCCAGCAGTTTGATGAGAGATCAGCCCCAGCATTTT.

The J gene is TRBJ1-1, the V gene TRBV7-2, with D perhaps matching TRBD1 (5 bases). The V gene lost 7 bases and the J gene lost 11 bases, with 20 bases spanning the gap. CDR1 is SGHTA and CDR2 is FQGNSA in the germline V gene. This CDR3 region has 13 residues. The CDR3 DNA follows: TGTGCCAGCACTCTTCCCTTAGTGGGGGGGGCTTTCTTT. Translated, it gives CASTLPLVGGAFF.

The CDR3 DNA sequence: TGTGCCAGCAGCTCCTTTATGACAGGGCGAGGCTACACCTTC. This encodes CASSSFMTGRGYTF. The chain couples TRBV7-2 to TRBJ1-2; 7 bases map to TRBD1. Trimming removed 4 bases from V and 8 bases from J; junction bases left unmatched: 10. Germline V lookup: CDR1 SGHTA, CDR2 FQGNSA. This CDR3 contains 14 residues.

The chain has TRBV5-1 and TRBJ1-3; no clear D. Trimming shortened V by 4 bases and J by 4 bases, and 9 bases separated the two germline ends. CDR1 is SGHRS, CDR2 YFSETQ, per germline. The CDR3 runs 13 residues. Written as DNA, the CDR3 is TGCGCCAGCAGCAACCACCAGGGAAACACCATATATTTT. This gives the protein CASSNHQGNTIYF.

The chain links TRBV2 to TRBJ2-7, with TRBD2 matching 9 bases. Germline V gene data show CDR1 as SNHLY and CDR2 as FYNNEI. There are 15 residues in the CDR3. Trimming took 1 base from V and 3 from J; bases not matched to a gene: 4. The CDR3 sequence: CASSEGLAGNYEQYF. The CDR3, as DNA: TGTGCCAGCAGTGAAGGGCTAGCGGGAAACTACGAGCAGTACTTC.

CDR3 loop: CASSPRQGAHQPQHF. For the CDR3, the DNA is TGTGCCAGCAGTCCTCGACAGGGGGCTCATCAGCCCCAGCATTTT. The V gene is TRBV27, the J gene TRBJ1-5; 10 bases line up with TRBD1. The CDR3 covers 15 residues. Germline trimming cut 5 bases from V and 5 bases from J; bases unmatched to any gene: 6. Germline values: CDR1 MNHEY, CDR2 SMNVEV (reference sequence).

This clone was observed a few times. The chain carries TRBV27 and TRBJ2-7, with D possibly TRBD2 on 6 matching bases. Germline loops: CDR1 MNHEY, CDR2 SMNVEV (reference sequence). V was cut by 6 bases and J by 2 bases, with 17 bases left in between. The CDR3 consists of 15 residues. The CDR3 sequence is CASRTGTAATYEQYF. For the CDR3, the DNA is TGTGCCAGCAGAACCGGGACTGCCGCAACCTACGAGCAGTACTTC.

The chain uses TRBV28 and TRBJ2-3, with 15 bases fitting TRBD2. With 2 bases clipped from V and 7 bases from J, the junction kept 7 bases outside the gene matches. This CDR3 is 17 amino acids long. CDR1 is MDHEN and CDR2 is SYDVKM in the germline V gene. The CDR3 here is CASSLGGLAGGVNTQYF. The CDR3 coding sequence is TGTGCCAGCAGTTTAGGTGGACTAGCGGGAGGGGTGAATACGCAGTATTTT.

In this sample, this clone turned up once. CDR3 amino acids: CASSQDPGLHTEAFF. Written as DNA, the CDR3 is TGTGCCAGCAGCCAAGATCCGGGGTTACACACTGAAGCTTTCTTT. This sequence joins TRBV14 and TRBJ1-1, with D uncertain. The CDR3 contains 15 residues. Trimming took 0 bases from V and 3 from J, leaving 11 bases between them. Looked up from germline, CDR1 is SGHDN and CDR2 is FVKESK. Looking up the rest from reference TRBV14 and TRBJ1-1 gives the full variable domain: EAGVTQFPSHSVIEKGQTVTLRCDPISGHDNLYWYRRVMGKEIKFLLHFVKESKQDESGMPNNRFLAERTGGTYSTLKVQPAELEDSGVYFCASSQDPGLHTEAFFGQGTRLTVV.

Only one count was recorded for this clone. CDR3 coding DNA: TGTGCCAGCCAGGATCCTGGAAACACCATATATTTT. This sequence encodes CASQDPGNTIYF. The chain is built from TRBV3-1 (or the pseudogene TRBV3-2) and TRBJ1-3; D not resolved. V was clipped by 8 bases and J by 2 bases, with 7 bases between them. This CDR3 is built from 12 residues. Germline loops: CDR1 LGHDT, CDR2 YNNKEL (reference sequence).

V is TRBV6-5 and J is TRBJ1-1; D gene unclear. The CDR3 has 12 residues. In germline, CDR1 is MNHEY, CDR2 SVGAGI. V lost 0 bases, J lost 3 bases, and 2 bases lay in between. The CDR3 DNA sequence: TGTGCCAGCAGTTACTCTGACACTGAAGCTTTCTTT. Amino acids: CASSYSDTEAFF.

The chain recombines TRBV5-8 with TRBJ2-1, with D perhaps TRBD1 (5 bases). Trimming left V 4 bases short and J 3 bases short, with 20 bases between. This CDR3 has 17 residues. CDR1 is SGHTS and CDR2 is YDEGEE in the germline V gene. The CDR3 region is CASSPAVRQHYYNEQFF. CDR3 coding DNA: TGTGCCAGCAGCCCGGCTGTGCGACAGCACTACTACAATGAGCAGTTCTTC.

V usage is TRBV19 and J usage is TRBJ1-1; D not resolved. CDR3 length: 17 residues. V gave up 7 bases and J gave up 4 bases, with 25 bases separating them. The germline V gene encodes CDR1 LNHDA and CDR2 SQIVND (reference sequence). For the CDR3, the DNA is TGTGCCAGTATCGTCCGGGGTGATAAGTGGGATGGCACTGAAGCTTTCTTT. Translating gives CASIVRGDKWDGTEAFF.

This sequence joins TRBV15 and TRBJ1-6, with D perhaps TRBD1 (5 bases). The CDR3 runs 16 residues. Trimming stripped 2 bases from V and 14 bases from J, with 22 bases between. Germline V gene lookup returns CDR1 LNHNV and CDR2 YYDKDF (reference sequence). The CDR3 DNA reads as TGTGCCACCAGCAGAAAGGGACCGGGAGAGTCGTCGGCCCTCCACTTT. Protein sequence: CATSRKGPGESSALHF.

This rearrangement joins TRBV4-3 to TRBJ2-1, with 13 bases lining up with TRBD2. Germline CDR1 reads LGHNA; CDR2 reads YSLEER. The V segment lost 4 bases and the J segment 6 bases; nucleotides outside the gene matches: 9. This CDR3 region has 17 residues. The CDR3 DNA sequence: TGCGCCAGCAGCCTCAATTTCGGACTAGCGGGGGCCAATGAGCAGTTCTTC. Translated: CASSLNFGLAGANEQFF.

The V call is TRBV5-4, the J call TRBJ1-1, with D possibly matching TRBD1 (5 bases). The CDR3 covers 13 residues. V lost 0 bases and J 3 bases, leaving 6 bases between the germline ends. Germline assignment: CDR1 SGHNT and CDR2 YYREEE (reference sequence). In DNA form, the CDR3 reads TGTGCCAGCAGCTTGGGAGGGGACACTGAAGCTTTCTTT. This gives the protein CASSLGGDTEAFF.

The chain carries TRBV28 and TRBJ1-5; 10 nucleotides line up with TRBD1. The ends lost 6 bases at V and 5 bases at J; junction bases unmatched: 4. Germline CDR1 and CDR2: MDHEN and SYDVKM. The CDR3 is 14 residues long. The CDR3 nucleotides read TGTGCCAGCAGCCGGGACAGGGGTCATCAGCCCCAGCATTTT. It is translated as CASSRDRGHQPQHF.

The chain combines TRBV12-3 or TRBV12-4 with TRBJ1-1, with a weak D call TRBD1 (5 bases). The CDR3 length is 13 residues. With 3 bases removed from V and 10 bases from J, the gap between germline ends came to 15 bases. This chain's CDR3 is CASSFTGGRGAFF. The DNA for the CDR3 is TGTGCCAGCAGTTTTACGGGAGGTAGGGGAGCTTTCTTT.